This T cell receptor beta chain was recovered during a study of blood T cell repertoires in COVID-19. Study summary: The United States, Italy and Spain supplied acute and convalescent COVID-19 samples. PBMCs, B-cell-depleted T cells, or T cells were the source of the cDNA or gDNA that made up the material.

The CDR3 sequence is 16 residues long. J was trimmed by 0 bases and V by 1 base; bases with no gene match: 2. CDR1 is MNHEY and CDR2 is SMNVEV in the germline V gene (reference sequence). In the authors' workflow: Cell counts per sample came from amplifying reference gene primers. Some clones are missing from TCRdb's copy, which holds only in-frame ones; the method was immunoSEQ multiplex PCR. V, J and clone size were drawn from that table, and D and trimming were deduced from the DNA. The repertoire has hundreds of thousands of clones, roughly nine tenths of them found once; the top ten carry roughly 3.1%.

The sequence was collected from a man between 18 and 35 years old with active or convalescent COVID-19. The chain uses TRBV27 and TRBJ2-2; 7 nucleotides line up with TRBD1. The sample taken for sequencing was peripheral blood. In DNA, the CDR3 is TGTGCCAGCAGTTTATATCAGGGGGCGAACACCGGGGAGCTGTTTTTT. It codes for CASSLYQGANTGELFF.